The 10 T cell receptor beta chains given below trace back to one sample, sequenced in a study of T cells expressing NK-cell markers (dated by TCRdb to 2019 to 2021). The library relied on 5' RACE. TCRdb lists the instrument as Illumina HiSeq 2000. TCRdb reprocessed the reads into one record per CDR3 protein sequence, lacking DNA. The sample table on file contains hundreds of thousands of distinct CDR3 sequences. Together, the top ten hold roughly 3.4% of the sample. Sequencing input: blood T cells: a sorted CD56 or NKG2C T cell subset, CD4+ or CD8+ T cells, or bulk PBMC T cells (not recorded which). The source is a man younger than 30 in good health. Donor details come from another sample of the same person, matched by shared clones.

The chain is built from TRBV19 and TRBJ2-3. CDR1 is LNHDA and CDR2 is SQIVND in the germline V gene (reference sequence). The CDR3 totals 15 residues. This CDR3 is CASSIGAPSTDTQYF.

V usage is TRBV20-1 and J usage is TRBJ2-5; TCRdb selects TRBD1, and the lack of DNA leaves this call unchecked. CDR3 length: 14 amino acids. The V gene's germline CDR1 is DFQATT and CDR2 SNEGSKA (reference sequence). CDR3 loop: CSANSEGRGETQYF.

The CDR3 loop reads CASRGDGKHATEAFF. The chain uses TRBV5-5 and TRBJ1-1; TCRdb's assignment of TRBD1 cannot be checked, as there is no DNA. From germline, CDR1 is SGHKS and CDR2 YYEKEE (reference sequence). CDR3 length: 15 amino acids.

This chain connects TRBV3-1 to TRBJ2-7; the D call of TRBD2 rests on TCRdb alone, since no DNA is present to check it. Germline V gene sequence: CDR1 LGHDT, CDR2 YNNKEL (reference sequence). The CDR3 is 16 amino acids. The CDR3 loop is CASSRQTSGRAGEQYF.

CDR3 loop: CASSLEQGVNQPQHF. The chain links TRBV27 to TRBJ1-5; TCRdb's D call, TRBD1, is unchecked because there is no DNA. The CDR3 totals 15 residues. The germline CDR1 and CDR2 sequences are MNHEY and SMNVEV (reference sequence).

This sequence joins TRBV28 and TRBJ2-1; TCRdb selects TRBD1, and the lack of DNA leaves this call unchecked. The CDR3 is 14 residues long. In germline, CDR1 is MDHEN, CDR2 SYDVKM. The chain's CDR3 is CASSKQGSYNEQFF.

The genes are TRBV6-1 and TRBJ2-2; TCRdb's D call, TRBD1, is unchecked because there is no DNA. The CDR3 consists of 16 residues. Germline V gene sequence: CDR1 MNHNS, CDR2 SASEGT. CDR3: CASSPPTKGVTGELFF.

CDR3 residues: CASSPELGKKGYNEQFF. V usage is TRBV6-2 or TRBV6-3 and J usage is TRBJ2-1; TCRdb's D gene call, TRBD1, goes unchecked for lack of DNA. The CDR3 covers 17 residues. Germline lookup yields CDR1 MNHEY and CDR2 SVGEGT.

The V gene is TRBV12-3 or TRBV12-4, the J gene TRBJ2-3; TCRdb designates TRBD2, a call that cannot be tested without DNA. The CDR3 is 15 amino acids. CDR3 sequence reads: CASSLRAGGTDTQYF.

The CDR3 sequence: CASSQAKRNTQYF. The V call is TRBV14, the J call TRBJ2-3. This CDR3 is 13 amino acids long. Germline-derived CDR1 and CDR2 are SGHDN and FVKESK.